The clone carrying this T cell receptor (beta chain) was recorded once. The antigen is not known. The table came from immunoSEQ multiplex PCR; TCRdb's copy has only in-frame clones and leaves some out. Of over 30,000 clones in the sample, roughly four fifths are singletons; the top ten hold 2.6%. This sample was included in a study of OX40 agonist ivuxolimab in advanced cancers. Study-wide background: Patients receiving dose escalation had hepatocellular carcinoma, melanoma, renal cell or head and neck cancer. Among those treated, three patients had partial responses, one with hepatocellular carcinoma and two with cutaneous melanoma. Study outcomes and limitations: A proportion of nonresponders additionally exhibited low normalized T-cell clonal expansion. CD8+ T cells were the subset that, on average, had more expanded clones than CD4+.

The clonotype was recovered from an adult with an advanced solid tumor such as melanoma, head and neck, liver or kidney cancer. This material consisted of CD4+ or CD8+ T cells sorted from blood, taken in a trial of the OX40 agonist ivuxolimab.

The DNA of the CDR3 is TGCGCCAGCAGCCAAGAGCCCTTTACTAGTAGAGGAGGGGCCAAAAACATTCAGTACTTC. This codes for CASSQEPFTSRGGAKNIQYF. This chain connects TRBV4-1 to TRBJ2-4; tentatively, D is TRBD2 (6 bases). Looked up from germline, CDR1 is MGHRA and CDR2 is YSYEKL. Trimming removed 0 bases from V and 1 base from J, with 22 bases in between. The CDR3 consists of 20 residues.